The clone carrying this T cell receptor beta chain has at least ten counts. No antigen is known for it. MiXCR, run by TCRdb on the 5' RACE reads, gives a single entry per CDR3 protein. The sample carries about 400,000 distinct CDR3 sequences, around 6.4% recorded once. The data stem from a study of T cells after yellow fever vaccination. Study results and limitations: The booster saw the reappearance of most primary-vaccination clones (approximately 97% CD4, almost 90% CD8).

Trimming cost V 4 bases and J 0 bases, with 7 bases left between them. The CDR3 runs to 15 residues. Germline V gene sequence: CDR1 SGHVS, CDR2 FQNEAQ. The specimen comprised PBMCs, sampled 5 days after the yellow fever booster vaccination. The chain has TRBV7-8 and TRBJ2-6; D call uncertain. The TCR was taken from a man aged 25-45 years who received the YFV17D yellow fever vaccine. The CDR3 spells CASSSQLSGANVLTF. For the CDR3, the DNA is TGTGCCAGCAGCTCGCAGCTCTCTGGGGCCAACGTCCTGACTTTC.